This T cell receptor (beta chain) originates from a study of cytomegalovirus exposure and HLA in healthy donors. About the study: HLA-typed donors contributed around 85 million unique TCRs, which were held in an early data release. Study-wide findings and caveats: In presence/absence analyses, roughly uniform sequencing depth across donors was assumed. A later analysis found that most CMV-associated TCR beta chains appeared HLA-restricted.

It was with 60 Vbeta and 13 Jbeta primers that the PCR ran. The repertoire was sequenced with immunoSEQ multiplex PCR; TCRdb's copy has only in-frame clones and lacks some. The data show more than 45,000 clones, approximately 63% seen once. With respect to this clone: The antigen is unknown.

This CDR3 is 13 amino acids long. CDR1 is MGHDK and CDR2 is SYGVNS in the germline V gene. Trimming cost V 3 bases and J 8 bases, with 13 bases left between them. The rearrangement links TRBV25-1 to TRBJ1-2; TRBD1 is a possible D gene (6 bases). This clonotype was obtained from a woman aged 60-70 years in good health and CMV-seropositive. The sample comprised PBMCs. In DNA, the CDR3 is TGTGCCAGCAGTGATTCAGGGGTTCGGGGCTACACCTTC. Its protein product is CASSDSGVRGYTF.